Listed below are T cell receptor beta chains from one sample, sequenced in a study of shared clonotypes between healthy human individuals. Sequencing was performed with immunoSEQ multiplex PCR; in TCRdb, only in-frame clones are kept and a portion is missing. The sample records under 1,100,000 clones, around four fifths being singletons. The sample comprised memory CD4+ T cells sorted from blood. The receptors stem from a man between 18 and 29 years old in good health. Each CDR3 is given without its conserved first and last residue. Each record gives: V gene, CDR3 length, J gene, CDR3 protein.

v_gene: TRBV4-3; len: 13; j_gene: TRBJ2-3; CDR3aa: ASSPGDRATDTQY
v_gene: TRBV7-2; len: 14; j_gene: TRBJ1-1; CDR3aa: ASSLPPGGSNTEAF
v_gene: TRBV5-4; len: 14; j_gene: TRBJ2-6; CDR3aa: ASSLVALSGANVLT
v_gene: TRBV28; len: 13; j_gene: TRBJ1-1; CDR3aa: ASSLLGGGNTEAF
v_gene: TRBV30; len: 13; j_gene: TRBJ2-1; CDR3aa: AWSRTSGGLNEQF
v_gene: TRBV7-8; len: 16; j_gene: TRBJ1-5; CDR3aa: ASSYWGGALVLGQPQH
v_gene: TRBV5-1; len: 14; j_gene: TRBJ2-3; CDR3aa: ASSWRSSGGTDTQY
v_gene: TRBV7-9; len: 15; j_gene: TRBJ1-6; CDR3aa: ASSLGQWSSMRSPLH
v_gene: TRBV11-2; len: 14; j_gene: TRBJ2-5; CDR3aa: ASSLAVTPGGETQY
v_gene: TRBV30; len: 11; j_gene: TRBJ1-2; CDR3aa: AWRQAGGRSYT
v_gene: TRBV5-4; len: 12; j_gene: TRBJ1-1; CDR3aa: ASSPDLGNTEAF
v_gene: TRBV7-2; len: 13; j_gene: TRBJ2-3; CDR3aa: ASSRRQGGTDTQY
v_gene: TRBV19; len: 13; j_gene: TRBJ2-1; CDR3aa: ASSKGLAGAGEQF
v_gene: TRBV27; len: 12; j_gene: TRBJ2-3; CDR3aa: ASSAHGSTDTQY
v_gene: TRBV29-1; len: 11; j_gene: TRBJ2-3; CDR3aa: SVRIQVTDTQY
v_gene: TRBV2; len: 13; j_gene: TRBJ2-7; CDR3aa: ASNPSGGTAYEQY
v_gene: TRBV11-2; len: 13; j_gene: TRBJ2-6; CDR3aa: ASSTGGAGANVLT
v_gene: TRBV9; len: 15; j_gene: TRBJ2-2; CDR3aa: ASSVAGGIREGGELF
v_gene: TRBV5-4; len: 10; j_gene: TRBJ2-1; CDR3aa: ASSLGHNEQF
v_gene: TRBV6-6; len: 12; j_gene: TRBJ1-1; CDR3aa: ASSYFGQGARAF
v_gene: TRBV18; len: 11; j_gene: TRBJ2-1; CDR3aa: ASSPGDYNEQF
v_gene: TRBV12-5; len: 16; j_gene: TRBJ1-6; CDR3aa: ASGSPKTGVTYNSPLH
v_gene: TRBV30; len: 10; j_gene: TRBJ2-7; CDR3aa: AWSTGLYEQY
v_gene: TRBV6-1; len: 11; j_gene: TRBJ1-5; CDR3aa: ASTETGDQPQH